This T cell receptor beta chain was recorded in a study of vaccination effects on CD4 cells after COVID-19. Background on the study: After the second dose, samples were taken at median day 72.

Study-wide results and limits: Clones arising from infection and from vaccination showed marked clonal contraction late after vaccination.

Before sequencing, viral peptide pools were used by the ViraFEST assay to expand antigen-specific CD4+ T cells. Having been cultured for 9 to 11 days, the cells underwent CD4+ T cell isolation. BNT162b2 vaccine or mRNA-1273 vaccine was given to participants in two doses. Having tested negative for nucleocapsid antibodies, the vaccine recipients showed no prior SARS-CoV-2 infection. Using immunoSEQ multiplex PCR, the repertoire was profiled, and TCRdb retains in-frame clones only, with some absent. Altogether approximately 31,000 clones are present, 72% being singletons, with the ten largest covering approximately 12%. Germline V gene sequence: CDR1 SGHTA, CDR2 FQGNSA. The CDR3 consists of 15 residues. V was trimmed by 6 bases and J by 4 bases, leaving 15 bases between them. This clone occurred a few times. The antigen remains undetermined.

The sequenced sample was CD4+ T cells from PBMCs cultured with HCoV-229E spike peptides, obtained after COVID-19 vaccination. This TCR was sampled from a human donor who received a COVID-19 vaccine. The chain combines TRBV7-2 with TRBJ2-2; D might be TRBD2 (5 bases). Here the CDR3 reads CASRVSRGPTGELFF. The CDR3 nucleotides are TGTGCCAGCAGGGTCAGTAGAGGGCCCACCGGGGAGCTGTTTTTT.